This T cell receptor (beta chain) was captured by sequencing in a study of blood T cell repertoires in COVID-19. As for the study in general: Samples of COVID-19 (acute and convalescent) were obtained from the United States, Italy and Spain. Sources were T cells, B-cell-depleted T cells, or PBMCs; the material itself was cDNA or gDNA.

The Seattle patients, enrolled during active infection, were followed longitudinally. Original data processing: Counts of nucleated cells, estimated from reference gene primer amplification, were obtained. Generated by immunoSEQ multiplex PCR, the TCRdb table keeps only in-frame clones and is missing some. That table is the source of V, J and clone size, and D and trimming were worked out from the DNA. This table holds around 60,000 clones, approximately 83% found once. Sequencing was carried out using peripheral blood. This clonotype originated in a man aged 50 to 59 with COVID-19, enrolled during active disease.

The CDR3 region has the DNA TGTGCCAGCAGCAACCAGGGGGGTACTGAAGCTTTCTTT. Protein sequence: CASSNQGGTEAFF. The chain employs TRBV7-9 and TRBJ1-1; 7 bases align to TRBD1. Germline V gene data show CDR1 as SEHNR and CDR2 as FQNEAQ (reference sequence). The CDR3 has 13 amino acids. Germline trimming cut 5 bases from V and 5 bases from J; bases unmatched to any gene: 5.